The clone carrying this TCR beta chain was seen a few times. Its cognate antigen is unknown. The V gene's germline CDR1 is KGHSH and CDR2 LQKENI. This CDR3 region has 13 residues. V was shortened by 1 base and J by 3 bases, with 5 bases between the two germline ends. A process of 5'RACE template switching, which added a universal primer site and UMIs, was used to make TCR cDNA. TCRdb re-derived calls from the 5' RACE reads in MiXCR, one entry per CDR3 protein. The sample records around 160,000 distinct CDR3 sequences, 6% to 7.5% being singletons. The source of the sample is a study of T cells after yellow fever vaccination. As for the study in general: Preparation of the low-cell-number fractions used SMART-Seq v4 Ultra Low Input.

General study results and limits: The booster saw the reappearance of most primary-vaccination clones (approximately 96% CD4, almost 90% CD8).

This sequence was found in a man aged 18 to 30 who received the YFV17D yellow fever vaccine. The chain joins TRBV18 to TRBJ2-3; D gene ambiguous. Sequencing used CD4+ T cells sorted from PBMCs, obtained about 5 days after the first yellow fever vaccination. The CDR3 DNA follows: TGTGCCAGCTCACCACTTGAAACAGATACGCAGTATTTT. Translating gives CASSPLETDTQYF.